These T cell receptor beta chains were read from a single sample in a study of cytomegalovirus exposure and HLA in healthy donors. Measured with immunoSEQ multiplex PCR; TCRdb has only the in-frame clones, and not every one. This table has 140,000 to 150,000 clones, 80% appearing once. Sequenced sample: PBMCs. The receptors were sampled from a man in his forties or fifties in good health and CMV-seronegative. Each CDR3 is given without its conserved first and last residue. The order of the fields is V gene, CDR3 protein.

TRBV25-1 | ASSESVGEAF
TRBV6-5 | ASSRASGGAYEQF
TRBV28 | ASSLLVGAKDGYT
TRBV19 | ASSTSTGWGTEAF
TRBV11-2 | ASSLAVNNEQF
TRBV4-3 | ASSQGQGGQPQH
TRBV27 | ASSRTGVGTGELF
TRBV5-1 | ASSEDRVVTEAF
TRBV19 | ASSITGGPNEKLF
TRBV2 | ASSPTDSPGELF
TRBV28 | ASCPPHQLTEAF
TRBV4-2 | ASSQGRTSGVDEQF
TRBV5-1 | ASSLVAGQGSNEQF
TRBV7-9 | ASSPSRGSDGYT